The clone carrying this T cell receptor (beta chain) turned up a few times. The antigen remains unidentified. This entry belongs to a study of T cells after yellow fever vaccination. Per the germline V gene, CDR1 is SGHDT and CDR2 is YYEEEE. This CDR3 has 15 amino acids. V lost 0 bases and J 6 bases, leaving 13 bases between the germline ends. Overall study findings and caveats: A small share of clonotypes appeared in both CD4 and CD8 compartments.

For TCR, cDNA came from 5'RACE template switching, which added a universal primer site and UMIs. MiXCR, run by TCRdb on the 5' RACE reads, gives a single entry per CDR3 protein. The sample carries 350,000 to 550,000 distinct CDR3 sequences, around 19% recorded once. This clonotype was sampled from a man aged 18-30 years who received the YFV17D yellow fever vaccine. Specimen: PBMCs, collected before the yellow fever booster vaccination. The rearrangement joins TRBV5-6 to TRBJ1-5; no clear D gene. CDR3 residues: CASSLAGGPRQPQHF. DNA of the CDR3: TGTGCCAGCAGCTTGGCCGGTGGCCCCCGTCAGCCCCAGCATTTT.